This T cell receptor (beta chain) was retrieved from a study of lymphopenia after photon versus proton radiotherapy. Whole-study results and caveats: Photon-treated patients lost naive T cells and TCR diversity; proton-treated stayed stable.

Assay: immunoSEQ multiplex PCR; the TCRdb copy retains only in-frame clones and omits some. The sample lists more than 70,000 clones; around 82% were seen once. The CDR3 runs to 14 residues. V shed 4 bases and J shed 5 bases, with 12 bases lying between them. Germline loops: CDR1 SGHTS, CDR2 YDEGEE. Comment on this clone: Its antigen is as yet unknown.

The chain couples TRBV5-8 to TRBJ1-4, with D unclear. This specimen consisted of peripheral blood, obtained from a patient treated with proton-based radiotherapy. The sequence was collected from a man aged 60-69 years with pancreatic cancer. CDR3 sequence reads: CASSLHSFNEKLFF. CDR3 sequence (DNA): TGTGCCAGCAGCCTACACAGCTTCAATGAAAAACTGTTTTTT.